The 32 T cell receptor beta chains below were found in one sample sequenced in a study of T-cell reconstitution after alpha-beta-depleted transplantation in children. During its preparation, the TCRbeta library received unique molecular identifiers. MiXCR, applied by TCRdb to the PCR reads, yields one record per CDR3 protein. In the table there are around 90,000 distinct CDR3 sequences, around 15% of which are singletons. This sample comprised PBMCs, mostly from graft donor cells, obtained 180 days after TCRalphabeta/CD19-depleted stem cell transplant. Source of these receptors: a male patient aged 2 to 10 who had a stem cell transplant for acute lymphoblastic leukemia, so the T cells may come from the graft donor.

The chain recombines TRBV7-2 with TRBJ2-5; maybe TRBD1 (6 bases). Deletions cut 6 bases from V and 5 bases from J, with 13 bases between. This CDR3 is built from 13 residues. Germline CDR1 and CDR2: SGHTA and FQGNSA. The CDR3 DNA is TGTGCCAGCAGTATTGGGGGCGGCGAGACCCAGTACTTC. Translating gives CASSIGGGETQYF.

The CDR3 here is CASSEVGETEAFF. The CDR3 DNA reads TGTGCCAGCAGTGAAGTGGGAGAAACTGAAGCTTTCTTT. The chain is built from TRBV6-1 and TRBJ1-1, with unresolved D. Per the germline V gene, CDR1 is MNHNS and CDR2 is SASEGT. V lost 1 base and J lost 5, with 8 bases in between. This CDR3 is 13 amino acids long.

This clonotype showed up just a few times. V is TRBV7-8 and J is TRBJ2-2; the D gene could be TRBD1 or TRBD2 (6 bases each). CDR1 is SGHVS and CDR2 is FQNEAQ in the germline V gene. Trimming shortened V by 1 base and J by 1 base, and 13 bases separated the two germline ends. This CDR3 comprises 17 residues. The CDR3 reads CASSLGVGGQNTGELFF. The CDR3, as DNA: TGTGCCAGCAGCTTAGGGGTCGGGGGCCAGAACACCGGGGAGCTGTTTTTT.

The CDR3 is CASSAALQEWGTGELFF. The DNA for the CDR3 is TGTGCCAGCAGCGCCGCGCTACAGGAATGGGGGACCGGGGAGCTGTTTTTT. J is TRBJ2-2 and V is TRBV5-6; the D call may be TRBD1 or TRBD2 (5 bases each). V was clipped by 4 bases and J by 5 bases, with 21 bases between them. The CDR3 is 17 amino acids. CDR1 is SGHDT, CDR2 YYEEEE, per germline. The variable domain in full, completed from reference TRBV5-6 and TRBJ2-2, reads DAGVTQSPTHLIKTRGQQVTLRCSPKSGHDTVSWYQQALGQGPQFIFQYYEEEERQRGNFPDRFSGHQFPNYSSELNVNALLLGDSALYLCASSAALQEWGTGELFFGEGSRLTVL.

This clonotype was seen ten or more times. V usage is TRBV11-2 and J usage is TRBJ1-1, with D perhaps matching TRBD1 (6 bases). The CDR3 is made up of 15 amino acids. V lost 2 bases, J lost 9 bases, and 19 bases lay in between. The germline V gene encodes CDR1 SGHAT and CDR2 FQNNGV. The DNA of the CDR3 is TGTGCCAGCAGCTTATACGACAGGAGGGTCATCAAAGCTTTCTTT. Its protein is CASSLYDRRVIKAFF. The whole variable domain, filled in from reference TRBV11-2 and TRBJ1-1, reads EAGVAQSPRYKIIEKRQSVAFWCNPISGHATLYWYQQILGQGPKLLIQFQNNGVVDDSQLPKDRFSAERLKGVDSTLKIQPAKLEDSAVYLCASSLYDRRVIKAFFGQGTRLTVV.

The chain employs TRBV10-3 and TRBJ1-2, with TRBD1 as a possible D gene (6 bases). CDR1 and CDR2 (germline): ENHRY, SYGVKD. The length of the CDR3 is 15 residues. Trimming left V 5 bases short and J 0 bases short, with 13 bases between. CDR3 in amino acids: CAISFRGLANYGYTF. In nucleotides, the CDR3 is TGTGCCATCAGTTTCAGGGGCCTAGCTAACTATGGCTACACCTTC.

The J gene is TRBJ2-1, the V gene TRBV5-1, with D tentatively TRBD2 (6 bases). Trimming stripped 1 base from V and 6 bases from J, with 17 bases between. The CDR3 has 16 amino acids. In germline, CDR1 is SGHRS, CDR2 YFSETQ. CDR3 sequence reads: CASSLHRSGVINEQFF. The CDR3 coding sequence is TGCGCCAGCAGCTTGCATCGATCGGGGGTAATCAATGAGCAGTTCTTC.

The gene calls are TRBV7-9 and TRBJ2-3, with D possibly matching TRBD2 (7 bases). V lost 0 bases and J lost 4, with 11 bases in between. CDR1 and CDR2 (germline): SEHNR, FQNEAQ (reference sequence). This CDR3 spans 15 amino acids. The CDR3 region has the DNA TGTGCCAGCAGCTTAGCGGGGGGGCCAGCAGATACGCAGTATTTT. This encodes CASSLAGGPADTQYF.

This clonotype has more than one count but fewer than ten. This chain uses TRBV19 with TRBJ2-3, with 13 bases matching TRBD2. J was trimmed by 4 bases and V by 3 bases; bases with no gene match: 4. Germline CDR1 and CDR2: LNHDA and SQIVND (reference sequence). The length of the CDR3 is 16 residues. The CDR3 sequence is CASSIRTSGGADTQYF. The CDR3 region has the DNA TGTGCCAGTAGTATCCGGACTAGCGGGGGAGCAGATACGCAGTATTTT.

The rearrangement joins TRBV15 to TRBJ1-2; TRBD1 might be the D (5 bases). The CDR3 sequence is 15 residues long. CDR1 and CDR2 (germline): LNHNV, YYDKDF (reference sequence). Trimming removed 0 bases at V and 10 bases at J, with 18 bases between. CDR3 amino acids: CATSRDVRGVTDYTF. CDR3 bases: TGTGCCACCAGCAGAGACGTTAGGGGAGTTACGGACTACACCTTC. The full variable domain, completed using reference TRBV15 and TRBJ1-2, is DAMVIQNPRYQVTQFGKPVTLSCSQTLNHNVMYWYQQKSSQAPKLLFHYYDKDFNNEADTPDNFQSRRPNTSFCFLDIRSPGLGDTAMYLCATSRDVRGVTDYTFGSGTRLTVV.

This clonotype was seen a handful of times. CDR3 coding DNA: TGCGCCAGCACTTCTGCAGGGCTGGATGGCTACACCTTC. Amino acids: CASTSAGLDGYTF. J is TRBJ1-2 and V is TRBV5-1, with D possibly being TRBD1 (5 bases). Trimming removed 6 bases from V and 6 bases from J, with 15 bases in between. Germline CDR1 SGHRS, CDR2 YFSETQ. This CDR3 is built from 13 residues.

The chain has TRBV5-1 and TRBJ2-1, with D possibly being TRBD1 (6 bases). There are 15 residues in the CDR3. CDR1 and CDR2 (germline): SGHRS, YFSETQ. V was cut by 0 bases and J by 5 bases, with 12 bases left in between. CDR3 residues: CASSLGWTADNEQFF. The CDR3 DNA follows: TGCGCCAGCAGCTTGGGATGGACAGCCGACAATGAGCAGTTCTTC. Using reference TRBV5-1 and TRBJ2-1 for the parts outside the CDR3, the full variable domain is KAGVTQTPRYLIKTRGQQVTLSCSPISGHRSVSWYQQTPGQGLQFLFEYFSETQRNKGNFPGRFSGRQFSNSRSEMNVSTLELGDSALYLCASSLGWTADNEQFFGPGTRLTVL.

The CDR3 reads CASSLRTASDMNTEAFF. CDR3 bases: TGTGCCAGCAGCTTAAGGACAGCCTCGGACATGAACACTGAAGCTTTCTTT. The chain uses TRBV7-2 and TRBJ1-1; TRBD1 might be the D (6 bases). Trimming removed 2 bases from V and 0 bases from J, with 16 bases in between. CDR3 length equals 17 residues. Germline V gene lookup returns CDR1 SGHTA and CDR2 FQGNSA.

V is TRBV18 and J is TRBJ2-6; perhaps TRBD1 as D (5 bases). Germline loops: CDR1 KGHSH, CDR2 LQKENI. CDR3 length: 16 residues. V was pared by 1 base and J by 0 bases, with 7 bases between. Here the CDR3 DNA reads TGTGCCAGCTCACCACTTAGGGGCTCTGGGGCCAACGTCCTGACTTTC. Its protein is CASSPLRGSGANVLTF. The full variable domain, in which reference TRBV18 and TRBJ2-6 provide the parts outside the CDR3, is NAGVMQNPRHLVRRRGQEARLRCSPMKGHSHVYWYRQLPEEGLKFMVYLQKENIIDESGMPKERFSAEFPKEGPSILRIQQVVRGDSAAYFCASSPLRGSGANVLTFGAGSRLTVL.

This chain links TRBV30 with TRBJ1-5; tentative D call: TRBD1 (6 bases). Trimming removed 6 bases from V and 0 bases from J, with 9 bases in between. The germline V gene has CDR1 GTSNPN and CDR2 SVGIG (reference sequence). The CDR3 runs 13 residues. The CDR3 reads CACEDSSNQPQHF. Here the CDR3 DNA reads TGTGCCTGTGAGGACAGTAGCAATCAGCCCCAGCATTTT.

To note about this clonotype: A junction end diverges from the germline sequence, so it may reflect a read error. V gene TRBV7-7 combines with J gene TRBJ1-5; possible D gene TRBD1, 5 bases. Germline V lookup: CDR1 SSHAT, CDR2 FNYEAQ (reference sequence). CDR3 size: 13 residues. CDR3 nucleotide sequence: TGTGCCGGCAGCCGAACCCAGGGCCAGCCCCAGCATTTT. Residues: CAGSRTQGQPQHF.

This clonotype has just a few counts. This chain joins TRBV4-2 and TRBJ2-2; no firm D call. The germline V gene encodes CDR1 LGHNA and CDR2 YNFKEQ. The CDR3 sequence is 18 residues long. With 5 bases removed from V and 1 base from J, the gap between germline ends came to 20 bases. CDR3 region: CASSMRISEAGNTGELFF. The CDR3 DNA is TGTGCCAGCAGCATGAGGATTTCAGAGGCAGGGAACACCGGGGAGCTGTTTTTT.

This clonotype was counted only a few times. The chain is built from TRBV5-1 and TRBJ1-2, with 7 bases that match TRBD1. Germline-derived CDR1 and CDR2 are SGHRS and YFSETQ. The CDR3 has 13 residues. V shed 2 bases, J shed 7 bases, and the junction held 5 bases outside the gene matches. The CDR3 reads CASSFDREFGYTF. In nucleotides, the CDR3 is TGCGCCAGCAGCTTTGACAGGGAGTTTGGCTACACCTTC.

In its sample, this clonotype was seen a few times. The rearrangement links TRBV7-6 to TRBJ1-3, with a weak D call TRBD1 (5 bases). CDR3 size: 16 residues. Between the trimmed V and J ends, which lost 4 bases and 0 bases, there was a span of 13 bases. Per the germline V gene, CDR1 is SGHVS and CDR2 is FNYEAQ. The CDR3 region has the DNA TGTGCCAGCAGCTCAGAGGGGCTCCCCTCTGGAAACACCATATATTTT. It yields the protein CASSSEGLPSGNTIYF.

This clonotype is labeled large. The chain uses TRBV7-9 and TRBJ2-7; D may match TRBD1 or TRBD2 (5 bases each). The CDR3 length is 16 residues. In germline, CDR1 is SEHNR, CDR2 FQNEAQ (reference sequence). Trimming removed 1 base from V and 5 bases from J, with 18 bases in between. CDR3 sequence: CASSLVGVGESDEQYF. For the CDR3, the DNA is TGTGCCAGCAGCTTAGTCGGCGTAGGGGAGAGCGACGAGCAGTACTTC.

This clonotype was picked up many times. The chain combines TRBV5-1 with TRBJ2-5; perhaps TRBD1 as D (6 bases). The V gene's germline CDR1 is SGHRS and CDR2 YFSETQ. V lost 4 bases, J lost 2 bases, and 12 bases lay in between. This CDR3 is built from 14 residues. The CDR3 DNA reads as TGCGCCAGCAGCCGCGTGACAGGACAAGAGACCCAGTACTTC. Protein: CASSRVTGQETQYF.

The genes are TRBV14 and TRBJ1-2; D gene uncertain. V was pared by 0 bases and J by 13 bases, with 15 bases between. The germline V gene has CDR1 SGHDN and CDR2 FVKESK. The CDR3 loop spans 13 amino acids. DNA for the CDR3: TGTGCCAGCAGCCAAGATCTTGACCGCCCTGGCACCTTC. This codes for CASSQDLDRPGTF.

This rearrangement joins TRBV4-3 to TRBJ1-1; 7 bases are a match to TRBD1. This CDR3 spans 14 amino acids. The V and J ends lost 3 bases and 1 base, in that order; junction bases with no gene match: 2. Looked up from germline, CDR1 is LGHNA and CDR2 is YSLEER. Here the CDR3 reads CASSHRGKNTEAFF. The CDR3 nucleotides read TGCGCCAGCAGCCACAGGGGGAAGAACACTGAAGCTTTCTTT.

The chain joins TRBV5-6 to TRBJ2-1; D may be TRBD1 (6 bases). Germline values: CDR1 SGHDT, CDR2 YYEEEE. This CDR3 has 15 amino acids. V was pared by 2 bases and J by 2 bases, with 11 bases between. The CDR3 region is CASSLGGDTYNEQFF. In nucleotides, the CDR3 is TGTGCCAGCAGCTTAGGTGGGGACACCTACAATGAGCAGTTCTTC. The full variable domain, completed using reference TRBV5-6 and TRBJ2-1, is DAGVTQSPTHLIKTRGQQVTLRCSPKSGHDTVSWYQQALGQGPQFIFQYYEEEERQRGNFPDRFSGHQFPNYSSELNVNALLLGDSALYLCASSLGGDTYNEQFFGPGTRLTVL.

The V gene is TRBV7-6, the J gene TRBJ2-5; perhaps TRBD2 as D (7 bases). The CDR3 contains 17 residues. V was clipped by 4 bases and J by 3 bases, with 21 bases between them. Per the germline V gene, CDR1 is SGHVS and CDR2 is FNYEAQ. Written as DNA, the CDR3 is TGTGCCAGCAGCTACCAAGGTTGGGGAGGGGGAAAAGAGACCCAGTACTTC. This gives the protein CASSYQGWGGGKETQYF.

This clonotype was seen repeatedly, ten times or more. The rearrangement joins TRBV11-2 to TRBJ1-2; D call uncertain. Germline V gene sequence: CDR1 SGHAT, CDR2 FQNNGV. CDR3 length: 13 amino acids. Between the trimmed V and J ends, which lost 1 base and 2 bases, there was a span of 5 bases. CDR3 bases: TGTGCCAGCAGCTTAGCGACGAACTATGGCTACACCTTC. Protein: CASSLATNYGYTF.

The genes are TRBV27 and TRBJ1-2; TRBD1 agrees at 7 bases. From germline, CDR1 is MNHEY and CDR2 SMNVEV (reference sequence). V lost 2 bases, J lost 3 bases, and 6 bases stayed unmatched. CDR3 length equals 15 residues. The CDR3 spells CASSLIGGEDYGYTF. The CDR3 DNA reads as TGTGCCAGCAGTTTAATAGGGGGCGAAGACTATGGCTACACCTTC.

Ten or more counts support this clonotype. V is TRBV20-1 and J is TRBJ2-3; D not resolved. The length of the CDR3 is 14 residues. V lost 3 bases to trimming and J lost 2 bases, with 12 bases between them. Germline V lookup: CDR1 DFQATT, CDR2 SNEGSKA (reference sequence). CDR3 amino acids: CSASKALSTDTQYF. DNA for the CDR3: TGCAGTGCTAGTAAGGCACTTTCCACAGATACGCAGTATTTT.

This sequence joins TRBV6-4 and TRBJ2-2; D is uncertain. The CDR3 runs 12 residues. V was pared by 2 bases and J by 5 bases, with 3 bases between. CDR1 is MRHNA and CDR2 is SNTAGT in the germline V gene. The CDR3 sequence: CASSDRTGELFF. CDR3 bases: TGTGCCAGCAGTGACCGGACCGGGGAGCTGTTTTTT.

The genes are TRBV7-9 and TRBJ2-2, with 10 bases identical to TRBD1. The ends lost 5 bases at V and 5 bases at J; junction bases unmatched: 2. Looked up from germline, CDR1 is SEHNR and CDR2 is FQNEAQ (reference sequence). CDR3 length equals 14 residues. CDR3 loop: CASSGQGGTGELFF. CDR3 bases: TGTGCCAGCAGCGGACAGGGGGGTACCGGGGAGCTGTTTTTT.

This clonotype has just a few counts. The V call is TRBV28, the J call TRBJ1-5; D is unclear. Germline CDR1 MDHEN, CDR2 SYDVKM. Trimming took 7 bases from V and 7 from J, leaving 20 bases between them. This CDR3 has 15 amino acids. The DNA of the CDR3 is TGTGCCAGCACCCTAAGGTGGCAAACACTCCAGCCCCAGCATTTT. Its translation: CASTLRWQTLQPQHF.

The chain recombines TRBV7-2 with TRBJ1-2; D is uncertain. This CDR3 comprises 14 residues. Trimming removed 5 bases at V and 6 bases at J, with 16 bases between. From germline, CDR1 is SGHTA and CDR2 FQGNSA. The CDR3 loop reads CASSRPGKTDGYTF. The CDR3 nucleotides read TGTGCCAGCAGCCGTCCAGGCAAGACGGATGGCTACACCTTC. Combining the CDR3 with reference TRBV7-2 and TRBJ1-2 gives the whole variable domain GAGVSQSPSNKVTEKGKDVELRCDPISGHTALYWYRQSLGQGLEFLIYFQGNSAPDKSGLPSDRFSAERTGGSVSTLTIQRTQQEDSAVYLCASSRPGKTDGYTFGSGTRLTVV.